The rows below give T cell receptor beta chains drawn from one sample of a study of identical twins. TCRdb re-derived calls from the 5' RACE reads in MiXCR, one entry per CDR3 protein. Found here are approximately 230,000 distinct CDR3 sequences, roughly 7.1% of them singletons; the top ten hold roughly 15%. These data also featured in a second study, about T cells expressing NK-cell markers.

What was sequenced was CD8+ T cells sorted from blood. These receptors all come from a woman under 30 in good health. CDR3s include the opening cysteine and the closing phenylalanine or tryptophan. The D gene is left open where the match is weak. Size is stated for part of the rows, as once, few or many counts, or as a class when the clone is expanded.

abundance: many
len: 15
v_gene: TRBV12-3/TRBV12-4
d_gene: NA
j_gene: TRBJ2-7
CDR3nt: TGTGCCAGCAGTTTGGACCTCACAGGGTCCTACGAGCAGTACTTC
CDR3aa: CASSLDLTGSYEQYF

abundance: NA
len: 12
v_gene: TRBV4-1
d_gene: NA
j_gene: TRBJ2-5
CDR3nt: TGCGCCAGCAGTCGGGGAAAAGAGACCCAGTACTTC
CDR3aa: CASSRGKETQYF

abundance: few
len: 15
v_gene: TRBV7-3
d_gene: TRBD2
j_gene: TRBJ2-3
CDR3nt: TGTGCCAGCAGCTTAACGGGGGGGACGTGGGATACGCAGTATTTT
CDR3aa: CASSLTGGTWDTQYF

abundance: few
len: 17
v_gene: TRBV6-1
d_gene: TRBD2
j_gene: TRBJ2-7
CDR3nt: TGTGCCAGCAGTGTTATGCAACCGGGACTAGCGGCCTACGAGCAGTACTTC
CDR3aa: CASSVMQPGLAAYEQYF

abundance: few
len: 16
v_gene: TRBV6-4
d_gene: TRBD2
j_gene: TRBJ2-1
CDR3nt: TGTGCCAGCAGTGACCGTACTAGCGGGGCCTACAATGAGCAGTTCTTC
CDR3aa: CASSDRTSGAYNEQFF

abundance: NA
len: 15
v_gene: TRBV19
d_gene: NA
j_gene: TRBJ2-3
CDR3nt: TGTGCCAGTACTCGTGGCATCAAGCAAACAGATACGCAGTATTTT
CDR3aa: CASTRGIKQTDTQYF

abundance: few
len: 18
v_gene: TRBV9
d_gene: NA
j_gene: TRBJ2-6
CDR3nt: TGTGCCAGCAGCGTAGCGGGACGCCCGATGGGGGGGGCCAACGTCCTGACTTTC
CDR3aa: CASSVAGRPMGGANVLTF

abundance: NA
len: 17
v_gene: TRBV5-4
d_gene: TRBD2
j_gene: TRBJ2-7
CDR3nt: TGTGCCAGCAGCTCAACGGGACTAGCGGCTCCCTCCTACGAGCAGTACTTC
CDR3aa: CASSSTGLAAPSYEQYF

abundance: few
len: 12
v_gene: TRBV11-2
d_gene: NA
j_gene: TRBJ2-3
CDR3nt: TGTGCCAGCAGCTTGGGGGACGATACGCAGTATTTT
CDR3aa: CASSLGDDTQYF

abundance: medium-sized
len: 12
v_gene: TRBV29-1
d_gene: NA
j_gene: TRBJ2-5
CDR3nt: TGCAGCGTTCGGCAGGTTGGCGAGACCCAGTACTTC
CDR3aa: CSVRQVGETQYF

abundance: many
len: 13
v_gene: TRBV29-1
d_gene: NA
j_gene: TRBJ2-1
CDR3nt: TGCAGCGGAGCCCAACGGGTACACAATGAGCAGTTCTTC
CDR3aa: CSGAQRVHNEQFF

abundance: NA
len: 19
v_gene: TRBV2
d_gene: TRBD2
j_gene: TRBJ2-3
CDR3nt: TGTGCCAGCAGTGAGAGCCGGGCGAGCGGGGGGGCTTACCGAGATACGCAGTATTTT
CDR3aa: CASSESRASGGAYRDTQYF

abundance: few
len: 14
v_gene: TRBV20-1
d_gene: NA
j_gene: TRBJ2-7
CDR3nt: TGCAGTGCTAGAGATCGAGAAAGTACCTACGAGCAGTACTTC
CDR3aa: CSARDRESTYEQYF

abundance: NA
len: 14
v_gene: TRBV30
d_gene: TRBD1
j_gene: TRBJ2-3
CDR3nt: TGTGCCTGGGAAGGGGGCACTAGCACAGATACGCAGTATTTT
CDR3aa: CAWEGGTSTDTQYF

abundance: few
len: 13
v_gene: TRBV27
d_gene: NA
j_gene: TRBJ2-7
CDR3nt: TGTGCCAGCAGTTCTCCCCGGCGAGGGGAGCAGTACTTC
CDR3aa: CASSSPRRGEQYF

abundance: NA
len: 14
v_gene: TRBV29-1
d_gene: TRBD2
j_gene: TRBJ2-3
CDR3nt: TGCAGCGCAACACTAGCGGGAGAGGCAGATACGCAGTATTTT
CDR3aa: CSATLAGEADTQYF

abundance: many
len: 14
v_gene: TRBV12-3/TRBV12-4
d_gene: NA
j_gene: TRBJ2-7
CDR3nt: TGTGCCAGCAGTTCTCAGGGGTTCACCTACGAGCAGTACTTC
CDR3aa: CASSSQGFTYEQYF

abundance: few
len: 16
v_gene: TRBV9
d_gene: NA
j_gene: TRBJ1-3
CDR3nt: TGTGCCAGCAGCGTAGACTCAAATGACTCTGGAAACACCATATATTTT
CDR3aa: CASSVDSNDSGNTIYF

abundance: many
len: 14
v_gene: TRBV7-2
d_gene: NA
j_gene: TRBJ2-5
CDR3nt: TGTGCCAGCAGCTTATTCATGCCTGGGGAGACCCAGTACTTC
CDR3aa: CASSLFMPGETQYF

abundance: NA
len: 15
v_gene: TRBV20-1
d_gene: NA
j_gene: TRBJ2-1
CDR3nt: TGCAGTGCTAGGTCTCTAGAAGACTCCTACAATGAGCAGTTCTTC
CDR3aa: CSARSLEDSYNEQFF

abundance: NA
len: 15
v_gene: TRBV7-9
d_gene: NA
j_gene: TRBJ2-5
CDR3nt: TGTGCCAGCAGCCCACGGCAGGGTCCCCAAGAGACCCAGTACTTC
CDR3aa: CASSPRQGPQETQYF

abundance: NA
len: 13
v_gene: TRBV20-1
d_gene: NA
j_gene: TRBJ1-4
CDR3nt: TGCAGTGCTCCAGGGGTAGAGGGTGAAAAACTGTTTTTT
CDR3aa: CSAPGVEGEKLFF

abundance: many
len: 18
v_gene: TRBV11-1
d_gene: TRBD1
j_gene: TRBJ2-1
CDR3nt: TGTGCCAGCAGACCCACAGGGGGCGAAAGACTGACCTACAATGAGCAGTTCTTC
CDR3aa: CASRPTGGERLTYNEQFF

abundance: NA
len: 15
v_gene: TRBV3-1
d_gene: NA
j_gene: TRBJ2-5
CDR3nt: TGTGCCAGCAGACACCCGGGACAAGTCCAAGAGACCCAGTACTTC
CDR3aa: CASRHPGQVQETQYF

abundance: NA
len: 12
v_gene: TRBV12-3/TRBV12-4
d_gene: NA
j_gene: TRBJ2-7
CDR3nt: TGTGCCAGCAGTGTCGGACCCTACGAGCAGTACTTC
CDR3aa: CASSVGPYEQYF

abundance: few
len: 15
v_gene: TRBV6-2/TRBV6-3
d_gene: TRBD2
j_gene: TRBJ2-2
CDR3nt: TGTGCCAGCATAGGGCTAGCGGCAAACACCGGGGAGCTGTTTTTT
CDR3aa: CASIGLAANTGELFF

abundance: few
len: 15
v_gene: TRBV20-1
d_gene: TRBD1
j_gene: TRBJ2-2
CDR3nt: TGCAGTGCTAGGCCCCCCGACAGGGACACCGGGGAGCTGTTTTTT
CDR3aa: CSARPPDRDTGELFF

abundance: many
len: 15
v_gene: TRBV5-6
d_gene: TRBD2
j_gene: TRBJ2-7
CDR3nt: TGTGCCAGCAGCTTAAGCGGGAGGACCCTCTACGAGCAGTACTTC
CDR3aa: CASSLSGRTLYEQYF

abundance: few
len: 11
v_gene: TRBV30
d_gene: NA
j_gene: TRBJ1-1
CDR3nt: TGTGCCTGGAGTTTAACCGATGAAGCTTTCTTT
CDR3aa: CAWSLTDEAFF

abundance: NA
len: 11
v_gene: TRBV12-3/TRBV12-4
d_gene: NA
j_gene: TRBJ2-1
CDR3nt: TGTGCCAGCAGCTGGGCTTCCGAGCAGTTCTTC
CDR3aa: CASSWASEQFF

abundance: many
len: 13
v_gene: TRBV6-6
d_gene: NA
j_gene: TRBJ2-1
CDR3nt: TGTGCCAGCAGCTCACCAGGAGTTAATGAGCAGTTCTTC
CDR3aa: CASSSPGVNEQFF

abundance: NA
len: 17
v_gene: TRBV10-3
d_gene: NA
j_gene: TRBJ2-2
CDR3nt: TGTGCCACCTGGAGTTTCGGTGACAGGCCGAACACCGGGGAGCTGTTTTTT
CDR3aa: CATWSFGDRPNTGELFF

abundance: few
len: 15
v_gene: TRBV30
d_gene: TRBD2
j_gene: TRBJ2-1
CDR3nt: TGTGCCTGGAGTGTGGTGGCTAGCGGGAGTTTGCCGCAGTTCTTC
CDR3aa: CAWSVVASGSLPQFF

abundance: many
len: 13
v_gene: TRBV7-9
d_gene: TRBD1
j_gene: TRBJ2-2
CDR3nt: TGTGCCAGCAGCCCGCCGGACAGGGAGTCGCTGTTTTTT
CDR3aa: CASSPPDRESLFF

abundance: NA
len: 14
v_gene: TRBV7-9
d_gene: NA
j_gene: TRBJ1-4
CDR3nt: TGTGCCAGCAACGCGGGGGGCTTTAATGAAAAACTGTTTTTT
CDR3aa: CASNAGGFNEKLFF

abundance: many
len: 15
v_gene: TRBV5-5
d_gene: TRBD2
j_gene: TRBJ2-7
CDR3nt: TGTGCCAGCAGTTCCGGGACTAGCGGGTCCTACGAGCAGTACTTC
CDR3aa: CASSSGTSGSYEQYF

abundance: many
len: 14
v_gene: TRBV4-3
d_gene: NA
j_gene: TRBJ1-1
CDR3nt: TGCGCCAGCAGCCCGAGGACAGCTCACACTGAAGCTTTCTTT
CDR3aa: CASSPRTAHTEAFF

abundance: many
len: 15
v_gene: TRBV9
d_gene: TRBD1
j_gene: TRBJ2-7
CDR3nt: TGTGCCAGCAGCGTAGAGACAGGGGATTCCTACGAGCAGTACTTC
CDR3aa: CASSVETGDSYEQYF

abundance: few
len: 17
v_gene: TRBV4-3
d_gene: TRBD1
j_gene: TRBJ2-5
CDR3nt: TGCGCCAGCAGCCAAGAGGCGACAGGGGATATCCAAGAGACCCAGTACTTC
CDR3aa: CASSQEATGDIQETQYF

abundance: few
len: 16
v_gene: TRBV13
d_gene: NA
j_gene: TRBJ2-7
CDR3nt: TGTGCCAGCAGCTCAGCCCGGATGCGTGGTCAGCAGGAGCAGTACTTC
CDR3aa: CASSSARMRGQQEQYF

abundance: NA
len: 17
v_gene: TRBV9
d_gene: TRBD2
j_gene: TRBJ2-7
CDR3nt: TGTGCCAGCAGCAGACACAGCGGGAGACTCCCCTCCTACGAGCAGTACTTC
CDR3aa: CASSRHSGRLPSYEQYF

abundance: NA
len: 17
v_gene: TRBV6-1
d_gene: TRBD2
j_gene: TRBJ2-1
CDR3nt: TGTGCCAGCAGAATAGATCTGCGGGGGGGCCCCTACAATGAGCAGTTCTTC
CDR3aa: CASRIDLRGGPYNEQFF

abundance: many
len: 16
v_gene: TRBV4-1
d_gene: NA
j_gene: TRBJ2-1
CDR3nt: TGCGCCAGCAGCCAGGCGGTGCAGGCATCCTACAATGAGCAGTTCTTC
CDR3aa: CASSQAVQASYNEQFF

abundance: few
len: 15
v_gene: TRBV7-8
d_gene: TRBD1
j_gene: TRBJ2-3
CDR3nt: TGTGCCAGCAGATACAACAGGGGACCCACAGATACGCAGTATTTT
CDR3aa: CASRYNRGPTDTQYF

abundance: few
len: 15
v_gene: TRBV9
d_gene: TRBD2
j_gene: TRBJ2-1
CDR3nt: TGTGCCAGCAGCCATAGCGGGGGAGCGAACAATGAGCAGTTCTTC
CDR3aa: CASSHSGGANNEQFF

abundance: few
len: 14
v_gene: TRBV11-2
d_gene: NA
j_gene: TRBJ2-5
CDR3nt: TGTGCCAGCAGCTTAGCCTCAGGGACCGAGACCCAGTACTTC
CDR3aa: CASSLASGTETQYF

abundance: few
len: 14
v_gene: TRBV10-2
d_gene: TRBD2
j_gene: TRBJ2-1
CDR3nt: TGCGCCAGCATGGTAGCGGGGGGGCCCAATGAGCAGTTCTTC
CDR3aa: CASMVAGGPNEQFF

abundance: NA
len: 12
v_gene: TRBV6-5
d_gene: NA
j_gene: TRBJ2-1
CDR3nt: TGTGCCAGCAGATCTAGCGCCAATGAGCAGTTCTTC
CDR3aa: CASRSSANEQFF

abundance: few
len: 15
v_gene: TRBV20-1
d_gene: NA
j_gene: TRBJ2-3
CDR3nt: TGCAGTGCTAGATCTAGCAGAACTAGCACAGATACGCAGTATTTT
CDR3aa: CSARSSRTSTDTQYF

abundance: few
len: 13
v_gene: TRBV5-6
d_gene: NA
j_gene: TRBJ2-5
CDR3nt: TGTGCCAGCGGCAACAGGGCAGCGGAGACCCAGTACTTC
CDR3aa: CASGNRAAETQYF

abundance: NA
len: 14
v_gene: TRBV9
d_gene: NA
j_gene: TRBJ2-7
CDR3nt: TGTGCCAGCAGCGTAGGTTCCCCCCCCCACGAGCAGTACTTC
CDR3aa: CASSVGSPPHEQYF

abundance: few
len: 12
v_gene: TRBV11-2
d_gene: NA
j_gene: TRBJ2-1
CDR3nt: TGTGCCAGCACCCGACTGGCAATTGAGCAGTTCTTC
CDR3aa: CASTRLAIEQFF

abundance: NA
len: 14
v_gene: TRBV7-6
d_gene: NA
j_gene: TRBJ2-1
CDR3nt: TGTGCCAGCAGCTTAAGCACTACAGGGACTGAGCAGTTCTTC
CDR3aa: CASSLSTTGTEQFF

abundance: NA
len: 14
v_gene: TRBV25-1
d_gene: NA
j_gene: TRBJ1-1
CDR3nt: TGTGCCAGCAGTTACGACACCATGAACACTGAAGCTTTCTTT
CDR3aa: CASSYDTMNTEAFF

abundance: many
len: 13
v_gene: TRBV4-3
d_gene: NA
j_gene: TRBJ2-7
CDR3nt: TGCGCCAGCAGCCAAGATTTAGGCTACGAGCAGTACTTC
CDR3aa: CASSQDLGYEQYF